The present T cell receptor (beta chain) was sequenced within a study of control samples from healthy donors and cancer patients. Here immunoSEQ multiplex PCR was the method, and the copy in TCRdb shows in-frame clones only, minus some. The table has tens of thousands of clones, 88% seen once. The CDR3 extends over 13 amino acids. Germline assignment: CDR1 SNHLY and CDR2 FYNNEI. Trimming cost V 7 bases and J 1 base, with 10 bases left between them. The receptor comes from a man aged 45-60 years in good health. This chain uses TRBV2 with TRBJ2-5; the D is unclear. Material for sequencing was blood. Here the CDR3 reads CASTYGRQETQYF. The CDR3 bases are TGTGCCAGCACCTACGGACGCCAAGAGACCCAGTACTTC.